This TCR beta chain was found in a study of shared clonotypes between healthy human individuals. Study-level information: CD4 naive and CD4 memory each took three plates per donor, while CD8 naive took two and CD8 memory one.

Naivety among CD8 cells was defined by CD45RO negativity and positive CCR7 selection, thereby excluding terminally differentiated effector memory CD45RA+ cells. Among the donors, all were Caucasian adults who lived in Nashville, Tennessee. Assay used: immunoSEQ multiplex PCR; TCRdb lists only in-frame clones, some missing. The sample shows about 2,100,000 clones, roughly 91% of them seen only once. This receptor was identified in a man aged 18 to 29 in good health. Some clones in this sample may be carry-over from other donors' samples. Sample: naive CD8+ T cells from PBMCs.

The CDR3 is CASSLNLGEKLFF. In DNA form, the CDR3 reads TGTGCCAGCAGCTTAAATTTAGGTGAAAAACTGTTTTTT. The chain uses TRBV7-3 and TRBJ1-4, with D uncertain. The CDR3 is 13 amino acids. V gave up 1 base and J gave up 7 bases, with 7 bases separating them. Germline values: CDR1 SGHTA, CDR2 FQGTGA.